A single sample gave rise to the 24 T cell receptor beta chains below, sequenced in a study of T cells after yellow fever vaccination. TCRdb reprocessed the 5' RACE reads via MiXCR and lists one record per CDR3 protein. Of some 200,000 distinct CDR3 sequences in the sample, 3% to 4% were seen once. The sequences come from CD4+ T cells sorted from PBMCs, collected 10 days after the yellow fever booster vaccination. These receptors all come from a man younger than 35 who received the YFV17D yellow fever vaccine.

V gene TRBV9 combines with J gene TRBJ2-3; either TRBD1 or TRBD2 may supply D (5 bases each). The CDR3 sequence is 13 residues long. The V gene's germline CDR1 is SGDLS and CDR2 YYNGEE. The V end lost 1 base, the J end lost 5 bases, and 8 bases lay between the germline ends. CDR3: CASSVSRGDTQYF. The CDR3 nucleotides read TGTGCCAGCAGCGTATCGAGGGGAGATACGCAGTATTTT.

The sample holds many counts of this clonotype. V is TRBV5-1 and J is TRBJ2-3; D not certain. The germline gives CDR1 SGHRS, CDR2 YFSETQ. Trimming cost V 2 bases and J 1 base, with 8 bases left between them. CDR3 length: 14 amino acids. The CDR3 loop is CASSLGLGTDTQYF. DNA for the CDR3: TGCGCCAGCAGCTTAGGTTTGGGCACAGATACGCAGTATTTT.

This rearrangement joins TRBV29-1 to TRBJ1-2; D perhaps matches TRBD1 (5 bases). Germline CDR1 is SQVTM and CDR2 is ANQGSEA. This CDR3 comprises 13 residues. V dropped 4 bases and J dropped 8 bases, with 17 bases sitting between them. As DNA, the CDR3 is TGCAGCGTTGTATCATCGGGGACTGACGGCTACACCTTC. Translated, it gives CSVVSSGTDGYTF.

The table lists this clonotype with many counts. The V gene is TRBV18, the J gene TRBJ1-1; D might be TRBD1 (5 bases). This CDR3 is 17 amino acids long. V was cut by 3 bases and J by 5 bases, with 22 bases left in between. Germline-derived CDR1 and CDR2 are KGHSH and LQKENI. CDR3 in amino acids: CASSPRALILGWTEAFF. The CDR3 DNA sequence: TGTGCCAGCTCACCCAGGGCCCTAATTCTGGGTTGGACTGAAGCTTTCTTT.

This clonotype was found many times. The chain joins TRBV4-1 to TRBJ1-5; D is perhaps TRBD1 (5 bases). The CDR3 spans 16 residues. V was trimmed by 1 base and J by 2 bases, leaving 12 bases between them. Germline-derived CDR1 and CDR2 are MGHRA and YSYEKL. The CDR3 DNA reads as TGCGCCAGCAGCCAAGGTCTGGGGGGGGGCAATCAGCCCCAGCATTTT. Amino acids: CASSQGLGGGNQPQHF.

This clonotype was observed a handful of times. This chain links TRBV5-1 with TRBJ2-3; 8 bases match TRBD1. Germline trimming cut 0 bases from V and 3 bases from J; bases unmatched to any gene: 3. Germline lookup yields CDR1 SGHRS and CDR2 YFSETQ. The CDR3 runs to 15 residues. The CDR3 region is CASSLADRATDTQYF. The CDR3, as DNA: TGCGCCAGCAGCTTGGCGGACAGGGCAACAGATACGCAGTATTTT.

This clonotype has at least ten counts. The rearrangement links TRBV12-3 or TRBV12-4 to TRBJ2-5; 12 bases map to TRBD2. J lost 1 base, V lost 2 bases, and 2 bases had no gene match. The CDR3 sequence is 16 residues long. CDR3 residues: CASSLTSGGLQETQYF. CDR3 DNA sequence: TGTGCCAGCAGTTTAACTAGCGGGGGGCTCCAAGAGACCCAGTACTTC.

This clonotype was recorded at least ten times. The J gene is TRBJ2-7, the V gene TRBV7-9; no definite D call. CDR1 SEHNR and CDR2 FQNEAQ come from the germline V gene (reference sequence). This CDR3 is 14 amino acids long. Deletions cut 5 bases from V and 0 bases from J, with 11 bases between. The DNA for the CDR3 is TGTGCCAGCAGCCCTCCGGGTCTCTCCTACGAGCAGTACTTC. It yields the protein CASSPPGLSYEQYF.

This clonotype was picked up many times. In DNA form, the CDR3 reads TGTGCCAGCAGCTTCAACAGGTGCCCCCCTGGGTACGAGCAGTACGTC. It yields the protein CASSFNRCPPGYEQYV. The chain couples TRBV7-4 to TRBJ2-7; TRBD1 is a possible D gene (5 bases). Deletions cut 3 bases from V and 4 bases from J, with 19 bases between. Looked up from germline, CDR1 is SGHVT and CDR2 is SQSDAQ. This CDR3 contains 16 residues.

This clonotype was counted a few times. This chain links TRBV19 with TRBJ2-6; D tentatively reads TRBD1 or TRBD2 (5 bases each). This CDR3 is 16 amino acids long. Germline CDR1 reads LNHDA; CDR2 reads SQIVND (reference sequence). Trimming took off 5 bases at V and 0 bases at J, with 11 bases between the two ends. Here the CDR3 reads CASSGTGLSGANVLTF. The CDR3 DNA reads as TGTGCCAGTAGTGGTACAGGACTCTCTGGGGCCAACGTCCTGACTTTC.

The chain has TRBV11-2 and TRBJ2-7; D not resolved. Germline loops: CDR1 SGHAT, CDR2 FQNNGV. The CDR3 spans 13 residues. Trimming removed 1 base at V and 2 bases at J, with 6 bases between. CDR3 loop: CASSLGRAYEQYF. CDR3 in DNA: TGTGCCAGCAGCTTAGGACGAGCCTACGAGCAGTACTTC. The full variable domain, its missing parts supplied by reference TRBV11-2 and TRBJ2-7, is EAGVAQSPRYKIIEKRQSVAFWCNPISGHATLYWYQQILGQGPKLLIQFQNNGVVDDSQLPKDRFSAERLKGVDSTLKIQPAKLEDSAVYLCASSLGRAYEQYFGPGTRLTVT.

In this sample, this clonotype turned up a few times. This chain joins TRBV12-3 or TRBV12-4 and TRBJ1-1; 9 nucleotides agree with TRBD1. V lost 2 bases, J lost 1 base, and 5 bases stayed unmatched. This CDR3 contains 16 residues. The CDR3 DNA sequence: TGTGCCAGCAGTTTAACGTGGGACAGGGAGAACACTGAAGCTTTCTTT. This encodes CASSLTWDRENTEAFF.

This clonotype was detected many times. V and J are TRBV10-3 and TRBJ2-7, with D uncertain. CDR3 length: 13 residues. Looked up from germline, CDR1 is ENHRY and CDR2 is SYGVKD. V was cut by 3 bases and J by 4 bases, with 10 bases left in between. The CDR3 nucleotides are TGTGCCATCAGTGAAGGGCAGTGGTACGAGCAGTACGTC. Translated: CAISEGQWYEQYV.

V and J are TRBV6-5 and TRBJ2-5; TRBD1 aligns across 8 bases. This CDR3 spans 14 amino acids. Unmatched junction bases numbered 5, after V lost 4 bases and J lost 4 bases. Germline assignment: CDR1 MNHEY and CDR2 SVGAGI. CDR3 loop: CASSSTGGRETQYF. The CDR3 region has the DNA TGTGCCAGCAGTTCTACAGGGGGTAGAGAGACCCAGTACTTC.

The chain couples TRBV5-4 to TRBJ1-6; D perhaps matches TRBD1 (6 bases). The CDR3 has 16 residues. V gave up 0 bases and J gave up 7 bases, with 14 bases separating them. The germline V gene encodes CDR1 SGHNT and CDR2 YYREEE (reference sequence). In nucleotides, the CDR3 is TGTGCCAGCAGCTTGGGATCTAGGGGGACCAATTCACCCCTCCACTTT. Translation: CASSLGSRGTNSPLHF.

This clonotype was seen repeatedly, ten times or more. The chain carries TRBV12-3 or TRBV12-4 and TRBJ2-5; D ambiguous. V dropped 4 bases and J dropped 7 bases, with 13 bases sitting between them. The CDR3 has 13 residues. The CDR3 sequence is CASSSQGFGTQYF. As DNA, the CDR3 is TGTGCCAGCAGTTCCCAAGGGTTCGGGACCCAGTACTTC.

At least ten counts were recorded for this clonotype. V gene TRBV7-9 combines with J gene TRBJ2-3; possibly TRBD1 or TRBD2 for D (5 bases each). The germline V gene has CDR1 SEHNR and CDR2 FQNEAQ (reference sequence). The CDR3 is 14 amino acids. The V end was cut by 2 bases, the J end by 1 base, with 7 bases between. CDR3 amino acids: CASSLMGGTDTQYF. CDR3 DNA: TGTGCCAGCAGCTTAATGGGGGGCACAGATACGCAGTATTTT.

This clonotype was counted only a few times. The V call is TRBV6-2 or TRBV6-3, the J call TRBJ2-5; no definite D call. V was clipped by 8 bases and J by 2 bases, with 6 bases between them. From germline, CDR1 is MNHEY and CDR2 SVGEGT. CDR3 size: 11 residues. The CDR3 DNA follows: TGTGCCAGCGTACGTCAAGAGACCCAGTACTTC. Its translation is CASVRQETQYF.

The genes are TRBV2 and TRBJ2-5; D is ambiguous. The V gene lost 11 bases and the J gene lost 5 bases, with 15 bases spanning the gap. This CDR3 comprises 12 residues. Germline-derived CDR1 and CDR2 are SNHLY and FYNNEI. CDR3 amino acids: CASCGDWETQYF. DNA of the CDR3: TGTGCCTCCTGTGGGGATTGGGAGACCCAGTACTTC.

This clonotype was counted at least ten times. The chain carries TRBV7-2 and TRBJ2-5; 7 nucleotides agree with TRBD2. The germline gives CDR1 SGHTA, CDR2 FQGNSA. With 7 bases clipped from V and 2 bases from J, the junction kept 7 bases outside the gene matches. The CDR3 contains 14 residues. The CDR3 nucleotides are TGTGCCAGCAATAGAGCGGGGCCTCAAGAGACCCAGTACTTC. Protein product: CASNRAGPQETQYF.

The table lists this clonotype with many counts. This rearrangement joins TRBV7-9 to TRBJ2-7, with no clear D. This CDR3 is 15 amino acids long. The V end lost 2 bases, the J end lost 0 bases, and 11 bases lay between the germline ends. Per the germline V gene, CDR1 is SEHNR and CDR2 is FQNEAQ (reference sequence). CDR3 bases: TGTGCCAGCAGCTTAACTACAGCTAGCTCCTACGAGCAGTACGTC. Its translation is CASSLTTASSYEQYV.

This clonotype was picked up many times. This chain links TRBV18 with TRBJ1-1; unclear D gene. V lost 3 bases to trimming and J lost 4 bases, with 9 bases between them. In germline, CDR1 is KGHSH, CDR2 LQKENI. This CDR3 comprises 13 residues. The chain's CDR3 is CASSPREGTEAFF. The CDR3 DNA is TGTGCCAGCTCACCTAGGGAGGGCACTGAAGCTTTCTTT.

This clonotype was detected a few times. J is TRBJ1-3 and V is TRBV19; no firm D call. Trimming cost V 5 bases and J 4 bases, with 9 bases left between them. The CDR3 runs 13 residues. From germline, CDR1 is LNHDA and CDR2 SQIVND (reference sequence). The CDR3 DNA reads TGTGCCAGTAGTGCCGAGGTCGGAAACACCATATATTTT. Amino acids: CASSAEVGNTIYF.

This clonotype was seen a handful of times. J is TRBJ2-7 and V is TRBV10-3; D unresolved. V was clipped by 8 bases and J by 0 bases, with 17 bases between them. The CDR3 runs 15 residues. Germline loops: CDR1 ENHRY, CDR2 SYGVKD. The CDR3 loop reads CAIGQNNGGSYEQYV. The CDR3 DNA sequence: TGTGCCATCGGGCAGAACAATGGTGGCTCCTACGAGCAGTACGTC.